This T cell receptor (beta chain) is drawn from a study of cytomegalovirus exposure and HLA in healthy donors. Primers for the PCR totalled 60 Vbeta and 13 Jbeta. TCRdb's table, derived via immunoSEQ multiplex PCR, lists solely in-frame clones and lacks some. Among some 90,000 clones listed, roughly 70% were seen once. CDR1 MNHEY and CDR2 SMNVEV come from the germline V gene (reference sequence). V was shortened by 3 bases and J by 9 bases, with 15 bases between the two germline ends. The length of the CDR3 is 14 residues. The chain joins TRBV27 to TRBJ1-5, with a tentative D call TRBD1 (6 bases). Sample: PBMCs. The source is a man aged 35 to 55 in good health and CMV-seronegative. The CDR3 nucleotides are TGTGCCAGCAGTTTGCATTACAGGGCCCGGCCCCAGCATTTT. Residues: CASSLHYRARPQHF.